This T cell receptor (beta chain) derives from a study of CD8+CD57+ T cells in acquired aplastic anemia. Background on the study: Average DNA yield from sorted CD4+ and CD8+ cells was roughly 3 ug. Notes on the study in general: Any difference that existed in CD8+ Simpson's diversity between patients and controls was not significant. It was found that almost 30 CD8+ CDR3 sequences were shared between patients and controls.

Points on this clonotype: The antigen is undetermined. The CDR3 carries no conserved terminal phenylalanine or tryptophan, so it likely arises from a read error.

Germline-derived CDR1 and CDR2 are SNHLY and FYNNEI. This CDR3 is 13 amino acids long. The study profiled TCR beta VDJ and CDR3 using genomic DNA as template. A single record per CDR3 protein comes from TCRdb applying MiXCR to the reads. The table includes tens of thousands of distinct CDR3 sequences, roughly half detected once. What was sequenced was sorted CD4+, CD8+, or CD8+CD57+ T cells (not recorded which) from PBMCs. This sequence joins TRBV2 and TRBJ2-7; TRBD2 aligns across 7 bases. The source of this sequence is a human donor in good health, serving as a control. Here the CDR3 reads CASSRVGDYGQYS. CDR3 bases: TGTGCCAGCTCGAGGGTGGGGGACTACGGGCAGTACTCC.